This TCR beta chain was identified during a study of vaccination effects on CD4 cells after COVID-19. Antigen-specific CD4+ T cells were expanded with viral peptide pools in the ViraFEST assay before sequencing. A roughly 10-day culture period preceded the isolation of CD4+ T cells. Vaccine recipients lacked prior SARS-CoV-2 infection and had negative nucleocapsid antibodies. The germline gives CDR1 MNHEY, CDR2 SMNVEV (reference sequence). Trimming stripped 0 bases from V and 2 bases from J, with 7 bases between. The CDR3 has 15 residues. Clones were sequenced by immunoSEQ multiplex PCR, and TCRdb holds only the in-frame ones, with some missing. The repertoire holds tens of thousands of clones, with approximately 79% as singletons. As regards this clone: Its target is unknown.

The sequence derives from a human donor who received a COVID-19 vaccine. V gene TRBV27 combines with J gene TRBJ2-2, with D unresolved. The material sequenced was CD4+ T cells from PBMCs cultured with HCoV-NL63 spike peptides, taken before COVID-19 vaccination. In DNA form, the CDR3 reads TGTGCCAGCAGTTTATCGGGCAGAAACACCGGGGAGCTGTTTTTT. Residues: CASSLSGRNTGELFF.